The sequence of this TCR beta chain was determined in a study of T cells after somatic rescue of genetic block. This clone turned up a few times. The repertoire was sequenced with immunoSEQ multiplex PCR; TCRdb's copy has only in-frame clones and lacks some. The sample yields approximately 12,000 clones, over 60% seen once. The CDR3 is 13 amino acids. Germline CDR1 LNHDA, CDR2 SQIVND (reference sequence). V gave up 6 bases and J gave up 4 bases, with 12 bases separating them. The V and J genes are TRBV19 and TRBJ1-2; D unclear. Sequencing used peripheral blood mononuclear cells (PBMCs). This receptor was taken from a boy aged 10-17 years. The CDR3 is CASRFTGFYGYTF. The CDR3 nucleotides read TGTGCCAGTAGATTTACGGGATTCTATGGCTACACCTTC.